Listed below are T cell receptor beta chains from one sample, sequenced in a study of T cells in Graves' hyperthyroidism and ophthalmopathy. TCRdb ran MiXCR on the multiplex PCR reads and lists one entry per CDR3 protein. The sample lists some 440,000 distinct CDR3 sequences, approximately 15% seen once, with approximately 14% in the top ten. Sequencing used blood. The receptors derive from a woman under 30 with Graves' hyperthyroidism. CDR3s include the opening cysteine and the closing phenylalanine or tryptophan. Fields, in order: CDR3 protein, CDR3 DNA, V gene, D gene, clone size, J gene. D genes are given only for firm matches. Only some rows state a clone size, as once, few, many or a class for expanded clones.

cdr3_aa: CASSVGGQGAGGYTF; cdr3_nt: TGTGCCAGCAGCGTAGGAGGACAGGGTGCGGGTGGCTACACCTTC; v_call: TRBV9; d_call: TRBD1; clone_size: few; j_call: TRBJ1-2
cdr3_aa: CASIQDTSPYEQYF; cdr3_nt: TGTGCCAGCATTCAGGACACGTCCCCCTACGAGCAGTACTTC; v_call: TRBV6-2/TRBV6-3; d_call: NA; clone_size: many; j_call: TRBJ2-7
cdr3_aa: CASSPTRQLNTEAFF; cdr3_nt: TGTGCCAGCAGTCCCACAAGACAGCTGAACACTGAAGCTTTCTTT; v_call: TRBV28; d_call: NA; clone_size: NA; j_call: TRBJ1-1
cdr3_aa: CASSEVAGTSNEQFF; cdr3_nt: TGTGCCAGCAGTGAAGTAGCGGGCACCAGTAATGAGCAGTTCTTC; v_call: TRBV6-1; d_call: TRBD2; clone_size: NA; j_call: TRBJ2-1
cdr3_aa: CASSPFQENTEAFF; cdr3_nt: TGTGCCAGCTCACCATTCCAGGAAAACACTGAAGCTTTCTTT; v_call: TRBV18; d_call: NA; clone_size: many; j_call: TRBJ1-1
cdr3_aa: CASSMGGSGNTIYF; cdr3_nt: TGTGCCAGTAGTATGGGGGGCTCCGGAAACACCATATATTTT; v_call: TRBV19; d_call: NA; clone_size: NA; j_call: TRBJ1-3
cdr3_aa: CSASDVRAWLVNEQFF; cdr3_nt: TGCAGTGCTAGTGATGTCCGGGCCTGGCTGGTCAATGAGCAGTTCTTC; v_call: TRBV20-1; d_call: NA; clone_size: many; j_call: TRBJ2-1
cdr3_aa: CASSYSWGEQYF; cdr3_nt: TGTGCCAGCAGTTACTCGTGGGGCGAGCAGTACTTC; v_call: TRBV6-2/TRBV6-3; d_call: NA; clone_size: NA; j_call: TRBJ2-7
cdr3_aa: CASSPIAGGQYEQYF; cdr3_nt: TGTGCCAGCAGTCCCATAGCGGGAGGGCAGTACGAGCAGTACTTC; v_call: TRBV28; d_call: TRBD2; clone_size: many; j_call: TRBJ2-7
cdr3_aa: CASSPGTGGSAEAFF; cdr3_nt: TGTGCCAGCTCACCCGGGACAGGGGGAAGCGCTGAAGCTTTCTTT; v_call: TRBV18; d_call: TRBD1; clone_size: many; j_call: TRBJ1-1
cdr3_aa: CASRTGAPKNTEAFF; cdr3_nt: TGTGCCAGCAGGACAGGGGCGCCTAAGAACACTGAGGCTTTCTTT; v_call: TRBV25-1; d_call: TRBD1; clone_size: few; j_call: TRBJ1-1
cdr3_aa: CASRGQNTDTQYF; cdr3_nt: TGTGCCAGCAGAGGCCAGAACACAGATACGCAGTATTTT; v_call: TRBV12-3/TRBV12-4; d_call: NA; clone_size: few; j_call: TRBJ2-3
cdr3_aa: CASSLGGSTDTQYF; cdr3_nt: TGCGCCAGCAGCTTGGGGGGGAGCACAGATACGCAGTATTTT; v_call: TRBV12-3/TRBV12-4; d_call: TRBD2; clone_size: many; j_call: TRBJ2-3
cdr3_aa: CASSLQRGGYEQYF; cdr3_nt: TGTGCCAGCAGTCTACAGCGGGGAGGTTACGAGCAGTACTTC; v_call: TRBV12-3/TRBV12-4; d_call: TRBD2; clone_size: few; j_call: TRBJ2-7
cdr3_aa: CAIRDSNTEAFF; cdr3_nt: TGTGCCATCAGGGACAGTAACACTGAAGCTTTCTTT; v_call: TRBV10-3; d_call: NA; clone_size: NA; j_call: TRBJ1-1
cdr3_aa: CASSLAGRTDTQYF; cdr3_nt: TGTGCCAGCAGCTTAGCGGGACGCACAGATACGCAGTATTTT; v_call: TRBV7-2; d_call: NA; clone_size: many; j_call: TRBJ2-3
cdr3_aa: CSASRDRGNQPQHF; cdr3_nt: TGCAGTGCCTCACGGGACAGAGGAAATCAGCCCCAGCATTTT; v_call: TRBV20-1; d_call: TRBD1; clone_size: few; j_call: TRBJ1-5
cdr3_aa: CASSPGGGPRGQYF; cdr3_nt: TGTGCCAGCAGCCCCGGGGGGGGTCCCCGGGGGCAGTACTTC; v_call: TRBV6-1; d_call: TRBD2; clone_size: many; j_call: TRBJ2-7
cdr3_aa: CASSRQGAPNQPQHF; cdr3_nt: TGTGCCAGCAGCAGACAGGGGGCCCCGAATCAGCCCCAGCATTTT; v_call: TRBV7-9; d_call: TRBD1; clone_size: NA; j_call: TRBJ1-5
cdr3_aa: CASKGPGLAGEGSGYEQYF; cdr3_nt: TGTGCCAGCAAGGGACCGGGACTAGCGGGAGAAGGCTCCGGCTACGAGCAGTACTTC; v_call: TRBV28; d_call: TRBD2; clone_size: NA; j_call: TRBJ2-7
cdr3_aa: CSVERQGNEQFF; cdr3_nt: TGCAGCGTTGAGCGACAGGGAAATGAGCAGTTCTTC; v_call: TRBV29-1; d_call: TRBD1; clone_size: few; j_call: TRBJ2-1
cdr3_aa: CAWSGDRACSPLHF; cdr3_nt: TGTGCCTGGAGTGGGGACAGGGCCTGTTCACCCCTCCACTTT; v_call: TRBV30; d_call: TRBD1; clone_size: NA; j_call: TRBJ1-6
cdr3_aa: CSARRSSGANVLTF; cdr3_nt: TGCAGTGCTCGCCGATCATCTGGGGCCAACGTCCTGACTTTC; v_call: TRBV20-1; d_call: NA; clone_size: NA; j_call: TRBJ2-6
cdr3_aa: CASRPDRRWYQPQHF; cdr3_nt: TGTGCCAGCAGGCCTGACAGGCGTTGGTATCAGCCCCAGCATTTT; v_call: TRBV6-1; d_call: NA; clone_size: many; j_call: TRBJ1-5
cdr3_aa: CSAEKGLAGVLRQYF; cdr3_nt: TGCAGTGCTGAAAAGGGACTAGCGGGAGTTCTTAGGCAGTACTTC; v_call: TRBV20-1; d_call: TRBD2; clone_size: many; j_call: TRBJ2-7
cdr3_aa: CSVDTSGGSRGEQFF; cdr3_nt: TGCAGCGTAGACACTAGCGGGGGGTCTAGGGGTGAGCAGTTCTTC; v_call: TRBV29-1; d_call: TRBD2; clone_size: NA; j_call: TRBJ2-1
cdr3_aa: CASSVEGAGQANNSPLHF; cdr3_nt: TGTGCCAGCAGCGTAGAAGGGGCGGGACAGGCTAATAATTCACCCCTCCACTTT; v_call: TRBV9; d_call: TRBD1; clone_size: NA; j_call: TRBJ1-6
cdr3_aa: CASNREFATDTQYF; cdr3_nt: TGTGCCAGCAACCGAGAATTTGCCACAGATACGCAGTATTTT; v_call: TRBV7-2; d_call: NA; clone_size: many; j_call: TRBJ2-3